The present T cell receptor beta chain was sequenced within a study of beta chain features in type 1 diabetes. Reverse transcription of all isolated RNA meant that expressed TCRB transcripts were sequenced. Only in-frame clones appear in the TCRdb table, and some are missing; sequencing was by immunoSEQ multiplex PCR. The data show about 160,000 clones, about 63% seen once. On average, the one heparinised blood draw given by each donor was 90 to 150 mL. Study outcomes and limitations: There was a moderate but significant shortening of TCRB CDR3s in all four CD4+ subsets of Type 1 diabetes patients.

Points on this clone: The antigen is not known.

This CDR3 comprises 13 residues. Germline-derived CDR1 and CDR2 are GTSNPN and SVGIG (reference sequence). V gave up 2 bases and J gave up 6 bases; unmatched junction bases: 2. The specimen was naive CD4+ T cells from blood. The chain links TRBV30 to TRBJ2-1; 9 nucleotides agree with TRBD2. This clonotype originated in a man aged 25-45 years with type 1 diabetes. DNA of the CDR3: TGTGCCTGGAGTTTAGCGGGGGTCAATGAGCAGTTCTTC. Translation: CAWSLAGVNEQFF.